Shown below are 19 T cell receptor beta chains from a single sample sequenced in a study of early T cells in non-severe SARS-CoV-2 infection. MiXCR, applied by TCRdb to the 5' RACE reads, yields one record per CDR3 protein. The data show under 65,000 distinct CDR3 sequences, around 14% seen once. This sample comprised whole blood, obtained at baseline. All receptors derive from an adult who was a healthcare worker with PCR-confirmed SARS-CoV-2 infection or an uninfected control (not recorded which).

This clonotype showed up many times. The CDR3 spells CASLQGVKSGVYNEQFF. The DNA of the CDR3 is TGTGCCAGCTTACAGGGCGTCAAGAGCGGGGTATACAATGAGCAGTTCTTC. The genes are TRBV28 and TRBJ2-1, with D tentatively TRBD2 (7 bases). The CDR3 extends over 17 amino acids. Trimming took off 8 bases at V and 4 bases at J, with 24 bases between the two ends. Germline CDR1 reads MDHEN; CDR2 reads SYDVKM.

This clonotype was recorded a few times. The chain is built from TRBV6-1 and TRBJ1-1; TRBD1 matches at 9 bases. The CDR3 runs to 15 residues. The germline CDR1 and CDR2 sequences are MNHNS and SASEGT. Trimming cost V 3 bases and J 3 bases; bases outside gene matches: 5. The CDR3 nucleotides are TGTGCCAGCAGTGACGGGACAGGGATCGACACTGAAGCTTTCTTT. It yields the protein CASSDGTGIDTEAFF.

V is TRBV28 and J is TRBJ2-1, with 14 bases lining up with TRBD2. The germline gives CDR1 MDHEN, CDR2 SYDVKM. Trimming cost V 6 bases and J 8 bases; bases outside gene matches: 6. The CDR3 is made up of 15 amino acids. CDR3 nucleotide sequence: TGTGCCAGCAGCCCCGGGACTAGCGGGGGTTATGAGCAGTTCTTC. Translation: CASSPGTSGGYEQFF.

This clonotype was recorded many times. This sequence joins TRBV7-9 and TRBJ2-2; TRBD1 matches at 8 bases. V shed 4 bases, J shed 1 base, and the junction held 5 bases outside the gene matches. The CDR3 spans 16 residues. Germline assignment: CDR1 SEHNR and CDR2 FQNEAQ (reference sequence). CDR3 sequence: CASSSDRGLNTGELFF. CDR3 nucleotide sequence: TGTGCCAGCAGCTCAGACAGGGGCTTGAACACCGGGGAGCTGTTTTTT.

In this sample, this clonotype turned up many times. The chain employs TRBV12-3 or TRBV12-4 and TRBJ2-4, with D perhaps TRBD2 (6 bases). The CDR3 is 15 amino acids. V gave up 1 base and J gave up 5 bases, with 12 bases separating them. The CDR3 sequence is CASSLVAGFENIQYF. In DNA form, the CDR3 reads TGTGCCAGCAGTTTAGTGGCGGGGTTCGAAAACATTCAGTACTTC.

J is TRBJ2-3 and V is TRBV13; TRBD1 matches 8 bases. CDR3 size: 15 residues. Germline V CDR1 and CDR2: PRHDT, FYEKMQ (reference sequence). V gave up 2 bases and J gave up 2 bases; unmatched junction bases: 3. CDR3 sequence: CASSLNRGYTDTQYF. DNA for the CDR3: TGTGCCAGCAGCTTAAACAGGGGGTACACAGATACGCAGTATTTT.

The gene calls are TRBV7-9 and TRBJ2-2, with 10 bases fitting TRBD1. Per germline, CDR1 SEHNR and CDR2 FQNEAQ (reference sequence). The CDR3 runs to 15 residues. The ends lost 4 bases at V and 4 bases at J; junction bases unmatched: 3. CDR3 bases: TGTGCCAGCAGCTGGGGACAGGGGCGCACCGGGGAGCTGTTTTTT. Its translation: CASSWGQGRTGELFF.

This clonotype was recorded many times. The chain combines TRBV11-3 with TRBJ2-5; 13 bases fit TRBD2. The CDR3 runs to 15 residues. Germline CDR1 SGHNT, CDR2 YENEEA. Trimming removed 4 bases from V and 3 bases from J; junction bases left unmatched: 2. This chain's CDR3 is CASSYGLAGEETQYF. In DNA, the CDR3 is TGTGCCAGCAGCTATGGACTAGCGGGGGAAGAGACCCAGTACTTC.

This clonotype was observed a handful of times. In DNA, the CDR3 is TGTGCCAGCAGTGTTCGGGGGAATGAAAAACTGTTTTTT. This translates into CASSVRGNEKLFF. The chain carries TRBV2 and TRBJ1-4, with a tentative D call TRBD1 (5 bases). The CDR3 covers 13 residues. Germline V CDR1 and CDR2: SNHLY, FYNNEI. V lost 4 bases to trimming and J lost 5 bases, with 8 bases between them.

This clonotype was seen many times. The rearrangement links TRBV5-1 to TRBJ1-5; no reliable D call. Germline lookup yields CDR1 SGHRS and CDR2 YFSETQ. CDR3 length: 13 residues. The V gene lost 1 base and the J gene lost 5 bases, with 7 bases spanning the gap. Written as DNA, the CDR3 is TGCGCCAGCAGCTTGTCGGAAGATCAGCCCCAGCATTTT. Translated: CASSLSEDQPQHF.

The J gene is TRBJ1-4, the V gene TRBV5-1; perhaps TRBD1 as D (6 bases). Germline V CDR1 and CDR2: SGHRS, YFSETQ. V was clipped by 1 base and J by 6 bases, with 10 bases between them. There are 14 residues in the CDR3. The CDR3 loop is CASSLQGLDEKLFF. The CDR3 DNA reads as TGCGCCAGCAGCTTGCAGGGGTTGGATGAAAAACTGTTTTTT.

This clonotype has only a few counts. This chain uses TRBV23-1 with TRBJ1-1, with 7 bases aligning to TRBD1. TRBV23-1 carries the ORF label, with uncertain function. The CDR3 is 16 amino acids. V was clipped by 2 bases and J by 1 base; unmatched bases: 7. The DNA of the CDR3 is TGCGCCAGCAGTCAAGGGGACAGTAAAACGAACACTGAAGCTTTCTTT. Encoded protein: CASSQGDSKTNTEAFF.

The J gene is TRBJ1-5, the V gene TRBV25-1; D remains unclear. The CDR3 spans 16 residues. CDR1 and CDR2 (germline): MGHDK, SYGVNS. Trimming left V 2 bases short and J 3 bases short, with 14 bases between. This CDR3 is CASSEGPTDFNQPQHF. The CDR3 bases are TGTGCCAGCAGTGAAGGGCCGACGGACTTCAATCAGCCCCAGCATTTT.

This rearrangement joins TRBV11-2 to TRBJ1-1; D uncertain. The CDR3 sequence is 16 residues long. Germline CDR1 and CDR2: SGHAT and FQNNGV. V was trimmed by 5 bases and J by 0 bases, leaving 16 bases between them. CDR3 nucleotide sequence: TGTGCCAGCAGCCTACACTCCGGACGGGTGAACACTGAAGCTTTCTTT. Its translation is CASSLHSGRVNTEAFF.

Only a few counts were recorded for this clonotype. The CDR3 reads CASSLAGGGSPDEQYF. The CDR3 region has the DNA TGTGCCAGCAGCTTAGCCGGGGGAGGCAGTCCGGACGAGCAGTACTTC. The V call is TRBV11-2, the J call TRBJ2-7; D is possibly TRBD2 (6 bases). From germline, CDR1 is SGHAT and CDR2 FQNNGV. With 1 base removed from V and 5 bases from J, the gap between germline ends came to 18 bases. The CDR3 is 16 residues long.

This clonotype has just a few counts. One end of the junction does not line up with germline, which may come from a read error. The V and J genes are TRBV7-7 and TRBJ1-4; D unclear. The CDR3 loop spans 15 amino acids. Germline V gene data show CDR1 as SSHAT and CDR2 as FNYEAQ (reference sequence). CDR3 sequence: CASSLTTALNEKLFF. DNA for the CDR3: TGTGCTAGCAGCCTAACGACGGCCCTGAATGAAAAACTGTTTTTT.

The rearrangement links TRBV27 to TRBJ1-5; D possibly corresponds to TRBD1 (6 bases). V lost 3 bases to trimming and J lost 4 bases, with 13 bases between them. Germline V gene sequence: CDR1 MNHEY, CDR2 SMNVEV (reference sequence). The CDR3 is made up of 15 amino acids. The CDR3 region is CASSFSGARNQPQHF. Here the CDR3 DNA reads TGTGCCAGCAGTTTTTCGGGGGCTCGTAATCAGCCCCAGCATTTT.

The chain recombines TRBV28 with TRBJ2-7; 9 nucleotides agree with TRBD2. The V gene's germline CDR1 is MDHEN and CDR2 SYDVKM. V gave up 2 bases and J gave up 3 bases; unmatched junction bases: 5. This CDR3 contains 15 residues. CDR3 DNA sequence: TGTGCCAGCAGTTTACGGCTAGCGGGGATCTACGAGCAGTACTTC. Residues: CASSLRLAGIYEQYF.

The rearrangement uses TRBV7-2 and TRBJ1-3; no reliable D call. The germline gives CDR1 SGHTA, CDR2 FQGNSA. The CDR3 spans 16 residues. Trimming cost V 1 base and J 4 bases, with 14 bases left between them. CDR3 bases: TGTGCCAGCAGCTTAGGTCAGACGTTAGCAGGAAACACCATATATTTT. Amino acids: CASSLGQTLAGNTIYF. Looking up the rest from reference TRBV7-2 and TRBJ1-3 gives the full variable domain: GAGVSQSPSNKVTEKGKDVELRCDPISGHTALYWYRQSLGQGLEFLIYFQGNSAPDKSGLPSDRFSAERTGGSVSTLTIQRTQQEDSAVYLCASSLGQTLAGNTIYFGEGSWLTVV.